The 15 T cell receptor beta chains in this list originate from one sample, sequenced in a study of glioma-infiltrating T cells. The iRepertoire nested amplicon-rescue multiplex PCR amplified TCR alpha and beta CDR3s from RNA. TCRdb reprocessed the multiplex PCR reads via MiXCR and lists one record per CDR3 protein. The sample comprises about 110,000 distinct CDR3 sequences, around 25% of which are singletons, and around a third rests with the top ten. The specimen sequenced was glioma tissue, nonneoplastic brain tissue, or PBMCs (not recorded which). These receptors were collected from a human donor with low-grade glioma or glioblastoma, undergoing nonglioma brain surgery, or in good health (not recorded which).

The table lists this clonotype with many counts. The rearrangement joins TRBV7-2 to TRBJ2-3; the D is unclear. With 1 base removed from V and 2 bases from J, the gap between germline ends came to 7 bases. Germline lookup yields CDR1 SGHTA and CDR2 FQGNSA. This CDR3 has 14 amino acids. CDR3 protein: CASSLGTSTDTQYF. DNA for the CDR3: TGTGCCAGCAGCTTAGGGACCTCCACAGATACGCAGTATTTT.

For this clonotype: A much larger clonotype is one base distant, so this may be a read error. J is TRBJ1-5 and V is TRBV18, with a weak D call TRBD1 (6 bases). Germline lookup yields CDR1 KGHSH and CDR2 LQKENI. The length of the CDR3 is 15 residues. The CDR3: CDSSKSGGAAQPQHF. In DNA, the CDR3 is TGTGACAGCTCAAAATCCGGGGGCGCAGCTCAGCCCCAGCATTTT.

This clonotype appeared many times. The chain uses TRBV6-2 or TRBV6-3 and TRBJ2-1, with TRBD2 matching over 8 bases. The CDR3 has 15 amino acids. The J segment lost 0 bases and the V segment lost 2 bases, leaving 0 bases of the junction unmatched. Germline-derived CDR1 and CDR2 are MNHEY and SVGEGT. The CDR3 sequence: CASSYAGGSYNEQFF. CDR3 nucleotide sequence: TGTGCCAGCAGTTACGCGGGGGGCTCCTACAATGAGCAGTTCTTC.

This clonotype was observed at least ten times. CDR3 coding DNA: TGTGCCAGCAGTTCGAGTGGGGAGACCCAGTACTTC. Encoded protein: CASSSSGETQYF. V is TRBV6-2 or TRBV6-3 and J is TRBJ2-5, with D uncertain. Germline V gene sequence: CDR1 MNHEY, CDR2 SVGEGT. The CDR3 contains 12 residues. The V end lost 4 bases, the J end lost 5 bases, and 8 bases lay between the germline ends.

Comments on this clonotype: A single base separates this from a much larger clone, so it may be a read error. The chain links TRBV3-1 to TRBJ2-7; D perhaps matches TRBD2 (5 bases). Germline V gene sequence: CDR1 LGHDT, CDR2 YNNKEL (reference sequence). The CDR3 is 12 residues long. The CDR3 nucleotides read TGTGCCAGCAGCCCTACCGGGGAAGAGCAGAACTTC. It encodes CASSPTGEEQNF.

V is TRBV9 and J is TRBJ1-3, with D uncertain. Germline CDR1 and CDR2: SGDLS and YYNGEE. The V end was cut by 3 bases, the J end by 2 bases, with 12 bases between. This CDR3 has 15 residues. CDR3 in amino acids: CASSDPRTAGNTIYF. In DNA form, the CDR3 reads TGTGCCAGCAGCGACCCCCGGACGGCTGGAAACACCATATATTTT.

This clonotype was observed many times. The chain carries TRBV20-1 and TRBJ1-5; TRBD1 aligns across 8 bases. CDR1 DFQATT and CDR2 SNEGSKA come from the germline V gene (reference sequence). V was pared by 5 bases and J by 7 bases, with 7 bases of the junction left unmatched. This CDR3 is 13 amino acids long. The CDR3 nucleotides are TGCAGTGCTGGGTGGACAGGGCAACAGCCCCAGCATTTT. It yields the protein CSAGWTGQQPQHF.

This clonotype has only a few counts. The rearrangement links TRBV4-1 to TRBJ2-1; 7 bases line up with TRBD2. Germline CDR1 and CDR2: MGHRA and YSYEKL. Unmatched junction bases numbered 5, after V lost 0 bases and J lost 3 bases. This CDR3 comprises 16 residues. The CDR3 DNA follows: TGCGCCAGCAGCCAAGAGGGAGGGCGGTACTACAATGAGCAGTTCTTC. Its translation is CASSQEGGRYYNEQFF.

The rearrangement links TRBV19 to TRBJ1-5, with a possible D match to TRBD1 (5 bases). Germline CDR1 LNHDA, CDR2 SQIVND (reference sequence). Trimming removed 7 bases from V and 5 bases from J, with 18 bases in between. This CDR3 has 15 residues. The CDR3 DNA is TGTGCCAGTACCTCAGGGCAGGGTGGATATCAGCCCCAGCATTTT. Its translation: CASTSGQGGYQPQHF.

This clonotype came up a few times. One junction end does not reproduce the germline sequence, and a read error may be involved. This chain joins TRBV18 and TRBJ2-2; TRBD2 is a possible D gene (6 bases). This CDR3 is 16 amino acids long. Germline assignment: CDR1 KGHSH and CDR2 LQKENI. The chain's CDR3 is CASPPREAGSTGELFF. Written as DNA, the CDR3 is TGTGCCAGCCCACCAAGAGAGGCGGGGTCGACCGGGGAGCTGTTTTTT.

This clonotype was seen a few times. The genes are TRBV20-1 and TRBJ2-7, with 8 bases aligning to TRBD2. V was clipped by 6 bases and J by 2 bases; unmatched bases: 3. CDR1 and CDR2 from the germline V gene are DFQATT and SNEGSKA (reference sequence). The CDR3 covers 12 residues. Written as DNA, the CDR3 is TGCAGTGCCCAAGCGGGAGCCTACGAGCAGTACTTC. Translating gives CSAQAGAYEQYF.

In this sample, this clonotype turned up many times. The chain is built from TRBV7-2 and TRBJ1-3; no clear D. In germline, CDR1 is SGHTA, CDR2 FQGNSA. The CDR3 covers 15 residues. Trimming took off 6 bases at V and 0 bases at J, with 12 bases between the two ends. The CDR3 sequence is CASSFNPSSGNTIYF. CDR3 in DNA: TGTGCCAGCAGTTTTAATCCGAGCTCTGGAAACACCATATATTTT.

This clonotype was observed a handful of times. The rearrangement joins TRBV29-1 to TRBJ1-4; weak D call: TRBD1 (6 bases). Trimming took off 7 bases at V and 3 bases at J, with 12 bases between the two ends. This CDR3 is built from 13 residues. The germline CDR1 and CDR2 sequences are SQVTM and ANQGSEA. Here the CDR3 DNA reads TGCAGCGCCCGAAGGGGGGCTAATGAAAAACTGTTTTTT. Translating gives CSARRGANEKLFF.

The CDR3 region is CASSPRVTGAFF. The CDR3 bases are TGTGCCAGCAGCCCCAGGGTAACTGGAGCCTTCTTT. The V gene is TRBV7-9, the J gene TRBJ1-1, with TRBD1 as a possible D gene (5 bases). Trimming stripped 5 bases from V and 14 bases from J, with 18 bases between. The CDR3 covers 12 residues. Germline-derived CDR1 and CDR2 are SEHNR and FQNEAQ (reference sequence).

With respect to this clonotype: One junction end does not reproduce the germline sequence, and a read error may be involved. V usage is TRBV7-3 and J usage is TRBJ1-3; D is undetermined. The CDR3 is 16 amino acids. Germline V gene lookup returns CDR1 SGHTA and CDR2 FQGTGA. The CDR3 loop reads CASSLFPADSGSTIYF. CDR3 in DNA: TGCGCCAGCAGCTTATTTCCGGCAGACTCTGGAAGCACCATATATTTT.